This T cell receptor (beta chain) was profiled in a study of T cell changes during pregnancy in multiple sclerosis. Only in-frame clones appear in the TCRdb table, and some are missing; sequencing was by immunoSEQ multiplex PCR. The sample records 30,000 to 45,000 clones, roughly 90% being singletons. The germline V gene has CDR1 WNHNN and CDR2 SYGVQD (reference sequence). The CDR3 runs 13 residues. V shed 8 bases, J shed 3 bases, and the junction held 6 bases outside the gene matches. The sample was CD4+ T cells from peripheral blood mononuclear cells, taken in the third trimester of pregnancy. The sequence was obtained from a female donor with multiple sclerosis, enrolled in a pregnancy study. The chain is built from TRBV10-1 and TRBJ2-7; TRBD2 agrees at 8 bases. The CDR3 spells CASQPSGGYEQYF. The CDR3 DNA sequence: TGCGCCAGCCAACCCAGCGGGGGCTACGAGCAGTACTTC.